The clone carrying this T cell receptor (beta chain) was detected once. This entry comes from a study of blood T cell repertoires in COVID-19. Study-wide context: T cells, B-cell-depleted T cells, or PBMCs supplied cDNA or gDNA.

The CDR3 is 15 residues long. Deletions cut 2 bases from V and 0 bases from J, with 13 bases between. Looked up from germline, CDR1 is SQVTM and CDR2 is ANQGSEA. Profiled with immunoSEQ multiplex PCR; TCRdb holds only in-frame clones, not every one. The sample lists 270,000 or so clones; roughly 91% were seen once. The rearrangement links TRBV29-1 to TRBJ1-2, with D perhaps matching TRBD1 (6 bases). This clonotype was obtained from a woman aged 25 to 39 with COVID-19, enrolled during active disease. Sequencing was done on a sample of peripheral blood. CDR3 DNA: TGCAGCGTTGAACGGGACACCTCCTCTAACTATGGCTACACCTTC. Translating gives CSVERDTSSNYGYTF.